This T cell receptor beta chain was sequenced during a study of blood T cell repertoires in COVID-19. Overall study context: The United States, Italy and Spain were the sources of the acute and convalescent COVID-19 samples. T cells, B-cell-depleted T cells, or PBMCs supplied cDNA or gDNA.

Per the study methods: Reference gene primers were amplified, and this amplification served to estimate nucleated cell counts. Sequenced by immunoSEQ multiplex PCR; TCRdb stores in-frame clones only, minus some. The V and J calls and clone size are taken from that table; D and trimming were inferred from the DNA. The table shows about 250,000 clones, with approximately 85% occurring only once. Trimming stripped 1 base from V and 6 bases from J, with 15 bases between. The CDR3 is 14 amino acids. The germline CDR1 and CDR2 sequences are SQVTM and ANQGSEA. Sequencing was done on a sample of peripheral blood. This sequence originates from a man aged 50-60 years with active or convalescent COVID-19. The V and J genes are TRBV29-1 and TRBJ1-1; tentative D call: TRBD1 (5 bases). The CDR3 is CSVEGRGASSEAFF. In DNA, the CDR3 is TGCAGCGTTGAAGGAAGGGGCGCATCCTCTGAAGCTTTCTTT.